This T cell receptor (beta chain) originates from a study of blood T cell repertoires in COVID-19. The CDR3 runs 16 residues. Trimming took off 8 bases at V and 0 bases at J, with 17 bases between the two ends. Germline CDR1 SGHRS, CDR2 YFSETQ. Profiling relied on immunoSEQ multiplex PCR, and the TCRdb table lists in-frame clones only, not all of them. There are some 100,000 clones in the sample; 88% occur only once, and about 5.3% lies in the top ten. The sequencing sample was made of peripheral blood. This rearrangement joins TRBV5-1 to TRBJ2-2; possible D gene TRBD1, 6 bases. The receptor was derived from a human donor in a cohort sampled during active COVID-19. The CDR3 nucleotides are TGCGCCAGTTTAGGACAGCCCAACGCGAACACCGGGGAGCTGTTTTTT. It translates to CASLGQPNANTGELFF.